The 21 T cell receptor beta chains below come from one sample, sequenced in a study of blood T cell repertoires in COVID-19. The method was immunoSEQ multiplex PCR; TCRdb's version includes in-frame clones alone and lacks a portion of them. Here the sample spans hundreds of thousands of clones, around 80% being singletons. Sequenced: PBMCs or T cells enriched from blood (not recorded which). The source is a man in his thirties or forties with acute COVID-19.

The rearrangement links TRBV27 to TRBJ1-6; D gene uncertain. V lost 2 bases and J 7 bases, leaving 6 bases between the germline ends. The length of the CDR3 is 13 residues. Germline V gene sequence: CDR1 MNHEY, CDR2 SMNVEV (reference sequence). The CDR3, as DNA: TGTGCCAGCAGTTTAGGACTGAATTCACCCCTCCACTTT. Amino acids: CASSLGLNSPLHF.

Only one count was recorded for this clone. The chain carries TRBV7-2 and TRBJ2-3; D perhaps matches TRBD2 (5 bases). This CDR3 contains 14 residues. Trimming removed 4 bases at V and 3 bases at J, with 11 bases between. Germline V CDR1 and CDR2: SGHTA, FQGNSA. DNA of the CDR3: TGTGCCAGCAGCTCACCGGGCGGGACAGATACGCAGTATTTT. It translates to CASSSPGGTDTQYF.

The chain is built from TRBV11-3 and TRBJ2-7; D possibly corresponds to TRBD2 (6 bases). V lost 0 bases to trimming and J lost 0 bases, with 9 bases between them. CDR1 is SGHNT, CDR2 YENEEA, per germline. There are 15 residues in the CDR3. CDR3 in DNA: TGTGCCAGCAGCTTAGATAGCGGACCCTCCTACGAGCAGTACGTC. As protein: CASSLDSGPSYEQYV.

The chain employs TRBV4-3 and TRBJ1-2; possible D gene TRBD1, 6 bases. The V end was cut by 2 bases, the J end by 7 bases, with 11 bases between. The CDR3 spans 13 residues. Germline CDR1 and CDR2: LGHNA and YSLEER. This CDR3 is CASSQRGGGGYTF. The DNA of the CDR3 is TGCGCCAGCAGCCAAAGGGGGGGAGGTGGCTACACCTTC.

This clone has a single count. The junction shows a germline mismatch at one end, possibly a read error. CDR3 in DNA: TGTGCCAGCAGCTCCCTCGGCGGGATAGAGACCCAGTACTTC. Translation: CASSSLGGIETQYF. V gene TRBV5-1 combines with J gene TRBJ2-5; TRBD2 is a possible D gene (6 bases). The CDR3 is 14 amino acids. In germline, CDR1 is SGHRS, CDR2 YFSETQ.

In nucleotides, the CDR3 is TGTGCCAGCAGCTTAGCGGCAGGGATGAGCAATCAGCCCCAGCATTTT. Translation: CASSLAAGMSNQPQHF. The chain has TRBV7-8 and TRBJ1-5; weak D call: TRBD1 (5 bases). Germline V lookup: CDR1 SGHVS, CDR2 FQNEAQ. The V end was cut by 0 bases, the J end by 1 base, with 10 bases between. This CDR3 has 16 amino acids.

This clone occurred once. The chain carries TRBV27 and TRBJ1-2; a possible D gene is TRBD1 (6 bases). In germline, CDR1 is MNHEY, CDR2 SMNVEV (reference sequence). The CDR3 spans 18 residues. The V end was cut by 2 bases, the J end by 6 bases, with 25 bases between. The CDR3 loop is CASSLSFTSQGRVNGYTF. The CDR3 DNA reads as TGTGCCAGCAGTTTAAGTTTTACGAGCCAGGGGAGGGTTAATGGCTACACCTTC.

Concerning this clone: The germline gene is not matched at one end of the junction; a read error may be the cause. The CDR3, as DNA: TGTGCCAGCAGCTTGGGAAACGGAGAGACCCAGTACTTC. Amino acids: CASSLGNGETQYF. The V call is TRBV5-1, the J call TRBJ2-5; D gene ambiguous. There are 13 residues in the CDR3. Germline V gene lookup returns CDR1 SGHRS and CDR2 YFSETQ.

This chain uses TRBV5-4 with TRBJ2-2; D remains unclear. The CDR3 spans 14 residues. V lost 1 base and J 4 bases, leaving 8 bases between the germline ends. Germline assignment: CDR1 SGHNT and CDR2 YYREEE (reference sequence). The CDR3 nucleotides read TGTGCCAGCAGCTTGCCAGGCAGCACCGGGGAGCTGTTTTTT. Amino acid sequence: CASSLPGSTGELFF.

J is TRBJ2-5 and V is TRBV7-2, with D maybe TRBD1 (5 bases). Germline CDR1 is SGHTA and CDR2 is FQGNSA. Trimming took off 1 base at V and 5 bases at J, with 14 bases between the two ends. The CDR3 covers 15 residues. The CDR3 sequence is CASSLVPVSGETQYF. The CDR3 nucleotides read TGTGCCAGCAGCTTAGTTCCAGTCTCAGGGGAGACCCAGTACTTC.

The rearrangement joins TRBV5-1 to TRBJ2-3, with 10 bases identical to TRBD2. V dropped 0 bases and J dropped 4; count of bases not matched to a gene: 11. Germline loops: CDR1 SGHRS, CDR2 YFSETQ. The CDR3 has 18 residues. CDR3 bases: TGCGCCAGCAGCTTGGAGGTTCTAGCGGGGGTCGGGGCAGATACGCAGTATTTT. This codes for CASSLEVLAGVGADTQYF.

As to this clone: One junction end does not reproduce the germline sequence, and a read error may be involved. The chain recombines TRBV6-5 with TRBJ1-2; D uncertain. The CDR3 is 13 amino acids. Germline CDR1 MNHEY, CDR2 SVGAGI. The CDR3 spells CASSDSEVYGYTF. CDR3 nucleotides: TGTGCCAGCAGTGACTCAGAGGTCTATGGCTACACCTTC.

Here the CDR3 reads CASSYSEAGVPQHF. The DNA of the CDR3 is TGTGCCAGCAGTTACTCGGAGGCAGGGGTGCCCCAGCATTTT. The V gene is TRBV6-5, the J gene TRBJ1-5; D is possibly TRBD1 (6 bases). CDR1 and CDR2 from the germline V gene are MNHEY and SVGAGI. The CDR3 has 14 amino acids. The V gene lost 0 bases and the J gene lost 9 bases, with 12 bases spanning the gap.

The chain links TRBV15 to TRBJ2-3, with 10 bases matching TRBD2. CDR1 is LNHNV, CDR2 YYDKDF, per germline (reference sequence). The CDR3 contains 15 residues. Trimming cost V 6 bases and J 3 bases; bases outside gene matches: 6. CDR3 coding DNA: TGTGCCACCAGTTCTAGCGGGGGTCGAACAGATACGCAGTATTTT. It specifies CATSSSGGRTDTQYF.

This chain uses TRBV18 with TRBJ1-5, with TRBD1 matching 8 bases. The CDR3 totals 15 residues. Germline V gives CDR1 KGHSH, CDR2 LQKENI. Unmatched junction bases numbered 6, after V lost 4 bases and J lost 4 bases. The CDR3 DNA is TGTGCCAGCTCACAGACGGGACAGGCTAATCAGCCCCAGCATTTT. This translates into CASSQTGQANQPQHF.

J is TRBJ2-1 and V is TRBV19; 7 bases align to TRBD2. V shed 4 bases and J 5 bases; nucleotides not matched to a gene: 8. CDR3 length: 15 residues. Germline V gene sequence: CDR1 LNHDA, CDR2 SQIVND (reference sequence). CDR3 nucleotide sequence: TGTGCCAGTAGTACCCACCGGGCGGGAGACAATGAGCAGTTCTTC. Translated, it gives CASSTHRAGDNEQFF.

The chain couples TRBV15 to TRBJ1-5; D is unresolved. V shed 1 base and J shed 7 bases, with 14 bases lying between them. CDR1 is LNHNV and CDR2 is YYDKDF in the germline V gene (reference sequence). The CDR3 has 15 residues. DNA for the CDR3: TGTGCCACCAGCAGAGCTCGAGCCCCCGAGCAGCCCCAGCATTTT. This sequence encodes CATSRARAPEQPQHF.

The chain combines TRBV6-1 with TRBJ2-5; D is unresolved. CDR3 size: 15 residues. Per germline, CDR1 MNHNS and CDR2 SASEGT. Trimming pared 2 bases from V and 5 bases from J, leaving 15 bases between. This CDR3 is CASSESQAARETQYF. The CDR3, as DNA: TGTGCCAGCAGTGAATCCCAAGCCGCACGGGAGACCCAGTACTTC.

V and J are TRBV19 and TRBJ1-4; D is ambiguous. This CDR3 comprises 15 residues. Trimming took off 7 bases at V and 8 bases at J, with 20 bases between the two ends. Germline V lookup: CDR1 LNHDA, CDR2 SQIVND (reference sequence). Here the CDR3 reads CASTPPGGRWEKLFF. CDR3 coding DNA: TGTGCCAGTACCCCGCCGGGAGGGCGGTGGGAAAAACTGTTTTTT. The full variable domain, rest sourced from reference TRBV19 and TRBJ1-4, is DGGITQSPKYLFRKEGQNVTLSCEQNLNHDAMYWYRQDPGQGLRLIYYSQIVNDFQKGDIAEGYSVSREKKESFPLTVTSAQKNPTAFYLCASTPPGGRWEKLFFGSGTQLSVL.

The chain combines TRBV5-4 with TRBJ1-4, with TRBD1 identical over 8 bases. The CDR3 contains 14 residues. Germline lookup yields CDR1 SGHNT and CDR2 YYREEE (reference sequence). Unmatched junction bases numbered 9, after V lost 4 bases and J lost 10 bases. The CDR3 DNA sequence: TGTGCCAGCAGCGGTCCCGGGACAGGAAGAAAACTGTTTTTT. Translation gives CASSGPGTGRKLFF.

The chain uses TRBV7-9 and TRBJ2-3; 7 nucleotides align to TRBD2. The CDR3 has 14 amino acids. J was trimmed by 6 bases and V by 3 bases; bases with no gene match: 6. Germline lookup yields CDR1 SEHNR and CDR2 FQNEAQ (reference sequence). The CDR3 DNA is TGTGCCAGCAGCTTGGGGGGGAATCGGGATACGCAGTATTTT. Translating it yields CASSLGGNRDTQYF. The complete variable domain, with remaining parts taken from reference TRBV7-9 and TRBJ2-3, reads DTGVSQNPRHKITKRGQNVTFRCDPISEHNRLYWYRQTLGQGPEFLTYFQNEAQLEKSRLLSDRFSAERPKGSFSTLEIQRTEQGDSAMYLCASSLGGNRDTQYFGPGTRLTVL.